The 24 T cell receptor beta chains below were found in one sample sequenced in a study of cytomegalovirus exposure and HLA in healthy donors. With 60 Vbeta and 13 Jbeta primers, the PCR was carried out. The repertoire was sequenced with immunoSEQ multiplex PCR; TCRdb's copy has only in-frame clones and lacks some. The sample has 90,000 to 130,000 clones; the top ten hold roughly 3.5%. Sequencing was performed on PBMCs. All receptors come from a man aged 25 to 45 in good health and CMV-seronegative.

This rearrangement joins TRBV7-9 to TRBJ1-1; no reliable D call. Germline values: CDR1 SEHNR, CDR2 FQNEAQ (reference sequence). This CDR3 is built from 13 residues. V dropped 3 bases and J dropped 3 bases, with 8 bases sitting between them. CDR3 DNA sequence: TGTGCCAGCAGCTTTCACGGGGACACTGAAGCTTTCTTT. It encodes CASSFHGDTEAFF.

This rearrangement joins TRBV5-4 to TRBJ1-4; D ambiguous. There are 14 residues in the CDR3. V was shortened by 0 bases and J by 5 bases, with 8 bases between the two germline ends. Germline V CDR1 and CDR2: SGHNT, YYREEE (reference sequence). The CDR3 sequence is CASSLARRNEKLFF. The CDR3 region has the DNA TGTGCCAGCAGCTTGGCGCGGAGAAATGAAAAACTGTTTTTT. The full variable domain, rest sourced from reference TRBV5-4 and TRBJ1-4, is ETGVTQSPTHLIKTRGQQVTLRCSSQSGHNTVSWYQQALGQGPQFIFQYYREEENGRGNFPPRFSGLQFPNYSSELNVNALELDDSALYLCASSLARRNEKLFFGSGTQLSVL.

V and J are TRBV10-2 and TRBJ1-3; TRBD1 is a possible D gene (5 bases). The CDR3 is 18 residues long. V was clipped by 0 bases and J by 0 bases, with 15 bases between them. The germline gives CDR1 WSHSY, CDR2 SAAADI. DNA of the CDR3: TGCGCCAGCAGTGAGTCGGGGGGAAAGTGGGGCTCTGGAAACACCATATATTTT. Protein: CASSESGGKWGSGNTIYF.

The rearrangement joins TRBV28 to TRBJ2-7, with TRBD1 matching 8 bases. Germline CDR1 is MDHEN and CDR2 is SYDVKM. J gave up 1 base and V 4 bases, and 6 bases lay outside the gene matches. This CDR3 region has 15 residues. The chain's CDR3 is CASSSQGVYSYEQYF. In nucleotides, the CDR3 is TGTGCCAGCAGTTCACAGGGGGTTTATTCCTACGAGCAGTACTTC.

The chain links TRBV7-2 to TRBJ1-2, with a tentative D call TRBD1 (6 bases). The V gene lost 5 bases and the J gene lost 3 bases, with 16 bases spanning the gap. This CDR3 region has 15 residues. Germline CDR1 SGHTA, CDR2 FQGNSA. The chain's CDR3 is CASSHRELGYYGYTF. DNA of the CDR3: TGTGCCAGCAGCCACAGGGAATTGGGGTACTATGGCTACACCTTC.

Notes on this clone: The identical CDR3 is also encoded by other nucleotide sequences in the sample. The rearrangement links TRBV19 to TRBJ2-6, with D perhaps matching TRBD1 (6 bases). The CDR3 runs to 15 residues. Germline CDR1 LNHDA, CDR2 SQIVND (reference sequence). Trimming shortened V by 6 bases and J by 0 bases, and 9 bases separated the two germline ends. The CDR3: CASRDSSSGANVLTF. DNA of the CDR3: TGTGCCAGTAGGGACAGCAGCTCTGGGGCCAACGTCCTGACTTTC.

V gene TRBV5-1 combines with J gene TRBJ2-7; TRBD1 aligns across 9 bases. From germline, CDR1 is SGHRS and CDR2 YFSETQ. J gave up 4 bases and V 1 base, and 6 bases lay outside the gene matches. This CDR3 comprises 15 residues. Here the CDR3 reads CASSLIGTGSYEQYF. The CDR3 DNA is TGCGCCAGCAGCTTGATCGGGACAGGGTCGTACGAGCAGTACTTC.

This rearrangement joins TRBV18 to TRBJ2-5, with 9 bases lining up with TRBD1. The CDR3 runs 15 residues. Trimming cost V 4 bases and J 4 bases; bases outside gene matches: 7. CDR1 and CDR2 (germline): KGHSH, LQKENI. In DNA, the CDR3 is TGTGCCAGCTCACAACTCCGGGGACAGGGAGAGACCCAGTACTTC. As protein: CASSQLRGQGETQYF. Full variable domain (missing parts from reference TRBV18 and TRBJ2-5): NAGVMQNPRHLVRRRGQEARLRCSPMKGHSHVYWYRQLPEEGLKFMVYLQKENIIDESGMPKERFSAEFPKEGPSILRIQQVVRGDSAAYFCASSQLRGQGETQYFGPGTRLLVL.

V gene TRBV7-9 combines with J gene TRBJ2-1; TRBD2 aligns across 8 bases. V lost 2 bases, J lost 8 bases, and 5 bases stayed unmatched. CDR3 length: 14 amino acids. Germline V gene data show CDR1 as SEHNR and CDR2 as FQNEAQ (reference sequence). The CDR3 region has the DNA TGTGCCAGCAGCTTAAGCGGGGGAAATGATGAGCAGTTCTTC. This translates into CASSLSGGNDEQFF.

The chain is built from TRBV5-1 and TRBJ2-5; TRBD1 agrees at 11 bases. The CDR3 contains 14 residues. The trim removed 4 bases at V and 1 base at J, leaving 0 bases unmatched. Per the germline V gene, CDR1 is SGHRS and CDR2 is YFSETQ. Here the CDR3 DNA reads TGCGCCAGCAGCGGGACAGGGGGCCAAGAGACCCAGTACTTC. It yields the protein CASSGTGGQETQYF.

The gene calls are TRBV6-5 and TRBJ2-7; a weak D match, TRBD1 (5 bases). V shed 2 bases and J shed 4 bases, with 15 bases lying between them. CDR3 length: 15 residues. CDR1 and CDR2 from the germline V gene are MNHEY and SVGAGI. The CDR3 region is CASSYGALVGYEQYF. The DNA for the CDR3 is TGTGCCAGCAGTTACGGGGCGCTAGTGGGGTACGAGCAGTACTTC.

CDR3 nucleotides: TGTGCCAGCAGCGCCGGGAGCGGAGGGCAGTACTTC. It encodes CASSAGSGGQYF. J is TRBJ2-7 and V is TRBV7-3; a possible D gene is TRBD2 (6 bases). Germline V lookup: CDR1 SGHTA, CDR2 FQGTGA. The CDR3 has 12 amino acids. V was cut by 5 bases and J by 9 bases, with 14 bases left in between.

This sequence joins TRBV5-8 and TRBJ1-1, with no clear D. Trimming took off 2 bases at V and 6 bases at J, with 5 bases between the two ends. The CDR3 runs to 11 residues. CDR1 is SGHTS and CDR2 is YDEGEE in the germline V gene. CDR3 in DNA: TGTGCCAGCAGCTTACGGTCTGAAGCTTTCTTT. This codes for CASSLRSEAFF. The full variable domain, with the rest looked up from reference TRBV5-8 and TRBJ1-1, is EAGVTQSPTHLIKTRGQQATLRCSPISGHTSVYWYQQALGLGLQFLLWYDEGEERNRGNFPPRFSGRQFPNYSSELNVNALELEDSALYLCASSLRSEAFFGQGTRLTVV.

This rearrangement joins TRBV27 to TRBJ2-5; D may be TRBD2 (6 bases). CDR1 and CDR2 (germline): MNHEY, SMNVEV (reference sequence). The V end was cut by 3 bases, the J end by 5 bases, with 16 bases between. The CDR3 runs to 15 residues. In nucleotides, the CDR3 is TGTGCCAGCAGTTTCCGCGGGGAGACGGGGGAGACCCAGTACTTC. Protein: CASSFRGETGETQYF.

V usage is TRBV7-8 and J usage is TRBJ2-4, with D maybe TRBD2 (6 bases). CDR3 size: 14 residues. Trimming stripped 3 bases from V and 6 bases from J, with 12 bases between. Germline CDR1 SGHVS, CDR2 FQNEAQ. CDR3 in DNA: TGTGCCAGCAGCTTTGGGCAGGAGGGAAACATTCAGTACTTC. Translating it yields CASSFGQEGNIQYF. The complete variable domain, with remaining parts taken from reference TRBV7-8 and TRBJ2-4, reads GAGVSQSPRYKVAKRGQDVALRCDPISGHVSLFWYQQALGQGPEFLTYFQNEAQLDKSGLPSDRFFAERPEGSVSTLKIQRTQQEDSAVYLCASSFGQEGNIQYFGAGTRLSVL.

The chain uses TRBV18 and TRBJ2-5; D possibly corresponds to TRBD2 (5 bases). The germline V gene has CDR1 KGHSH and CDR2 LQKENI. There are 14 residues in the CDR3. The ends were cut back, 3 bases at V and 4 bases at J, with 12 bases in the middle. The CDR3 DNA sequence: TGTGCCAGCTCACCTTTCTCGGCGGGAGAGACCCAGTACTTC. Amino acids: CASSPFSAGETQYF.

The chain is built from TRBV6-6 and TRBJ2-3; TRBD2 might be the D (5 bases). From germline, CDR1 is MNHNY and CDR2 SVGAGI (reference sequence). The CDR3 contains 16 residues. Between the trimmed V and J ends, which lost 1 base and 3 bases, there was a span of 14 bases. The DNA for the CDR3 is TGTGCCAGCAGTTACTGGAAGCGAGGGAGAACAGATACGCAGTATTTT. This translates into CASSYWKRGRTDTQYF.

This CDR3 reads CASNAGTTDTQYF. As DNA, the CDR3 is TGCGCCAGCAATGCGGGGACCACAGATACGCAGTATTTT. This rearrangement joins TRBV5-1 to TRBJ2-3; the D gene is possibly TRBD2 (6 bases). Germline CDR1 and CDR2: SGHRS and YFSETQ. This CDR3 comprises 13 residues. The germline V and J ends were trimmed by 6 bases and 2 bases, with 10 bases remaining between them.

The chain employs TRBV19 and TRBJ2-3, with 9 bases lining up with TRBD1. The V and J ends lost 4 bases and 4 bases, in that order; junction bases with no gene match: 6. CDR1 is LNHDA, CDR2 SQIVND, per germline (reference sequence). CDR3 size: 15 residues. The CDR3 is CASSTRDRDPDTQYF. DNA for the CDR3: TGTGCCAGTAGTACCCGGGACAGGGACCCAGATACGCAGTATTTT.

The chain links TRBV5-1 to TRBJ2-7; 10 nucleotides match TRBD1. V was pared by 5 bases and J by 2 bases, with 7 bases of the junction left unmatched. This CDR3 comprises 15 residues. In germline, CDR1 is SGHRS, CDR2 YFSETQ. The CDR3 is CASRKRQGAAYEQYF. The CDR3 DNA reads TGCGCCAGCAGAAAAAGACAGGGGGCGGCCTACGAGCAGTACTTC.

The V and J genes are TRBV7-9 and TRBJ2-1, with 8 bases that match TRBD2. Germline lookup yields CDR1 SEHNR and CDR2 FQNEAQ (reference sequence). Trimming cost V 1 base and J 3 bases; bases outside gene matches: 2. The CDR3 extends over 15 amino acids. CDR3: CASSLEGLVYNEQFF. CDR3 coding DNA: TGTGCCAGCAGCTTAGAGGGACTAGTCTACAATGAGCAGTTCTTC.

V gene TRBV28 combines with J gene TRBJ2-1; possibly TRBD2 for D (8 bases). There are 17 residues in the CDR3. The V end was cut by 4 bases, the J end by 7 bases, with 23 bases between. From germline, CDR1 is MDHEN and CDR2 SYDVKM. This chain's CDR3 is CASSSPPQGVAGNEQFF. The CDR3 nucleotides read TGTGCCAGCAGTTCACCCCCGCAGGGGGTAGCGGGGAATGAGCAGTTCTTC.

The CDR3 here is CASSWTSGGANPEQFF. The CDR3 nucleotides read TGTGCCAGCAGTTGGACTAGCGGGGGGGCCAATCCTGAGCAGTTCTTC. This chain connects TRBV6-6 to TRBJ2-1, with 15 nucleotides matching TRBD2. V shed 4 bases, J shed 9 bases, and the junction held 7 bases outside the gene matches. Germline-derived CDR1 and CDR2 are MNHNY and SVGAGI (reference sequence). This CDR3 contains 16 residues.

The V gene is TRBV4-2, the J gene TRBJ1-6, with TRBD1 identical over 7 bases. Unmatched junction bases numbered 2, after V lost 4 bases and J lost 5 bases. CDR1 is LGHNA and CDR2 is YNFKEQ in the germline V gene. The CDR3 has 14 residues. CDR3 amino acids: CASSPGQDNSPLHF. In DNA, the CDR3 is TGTGCCAGCAGCCCCGGACAGGATAATTCACCCCTCCACTTT.